The 30 T cell receptor beta chains in this list originate from one sample, sequenced in a study of multiple sclerosis patients with progressive multifocal leukoencephalopathy. Time point described: approximately 11 months of natalizumab therapy. Some clones are missing from TCRdb's copy, which holds only in-frame ones; the method was immunoSEQ multiplex PCR. The profile shows tens of thousands of clones, 90% of them singletons. The sequenced sample was PBMCs, obtained from a patient treated with natalizumab. These receptors were obtained from a human donor with multiple sclerosis.

V is TRBV6-6 and J is TRBJ2-3; D remains unclear. CDR1 and CDR2 from the germline V gene are MNHNY and SVGAGI (reference sequence). Trimming took 2 bases from V and 6 from J, leaving 12 bases between them. The CDR3 is made up of 14 amino acids. The CDR3 region is CASSYGLDPDTQYF. The CDR3 nucleotides read TGTGCCAGCAGTTACGGGCTGGATCCGGATACGCAGTATTTT.

The chain joins TRBV4-1 to TRBJ1-3; 8 nucleotides align to TRBD1. From germline, CDR1 is MGHRA and CDR2 YSYEKL. This CDR3 spans 17 amino acids. Losses at the gene ends were 2 bases for V and 2 bases for J; bases not matched to a gene: 8. Here the CDR3 DNA reads TGCGCCAGCAGCCAACCGACAGGGGATAGCACTGGAAACACCATATATTTT. Its protein product is CASSQPTGDSTGNTIYF.

Only one count was recorded for this clone. CDR3 nucleotide sequence: TGTGCCAGCAGCAATGAAGCCGGGACAGGAACCTATGGCTACACCTTC. Protein: CASSNEAGTGTYGYTF. This chain connects TRBV28 to TRBJ1-2; 8 bases agree with TRBD1. Germline-derived CDR1 and CDR2 are MDHEN and SYDVKM. The CDR3 sequence is 16 residues long. V was pared by 6 bases and J by 4 bases, with 13 bases of the junction left unmatched.

The rearrangement links TRBV15 to TRBJ2-2; 9 bases match TRBD1. This CDR3 region has 16 residues. V was pared by 4 bases and J by 5 bases, with 8 bases of the junction left unmatched. Germline loops: CDR1 LNHNV, CDR2 YYDKDF (reference sequence). DNA for the CDR3: TGTGCCACCAGCACAAGCCGGGACAGGGTTACCGGGGAGCTGTTTTTT. Amino acids: CATSTSRDRVTGELFF. The whole variable domain, filled in from reference TRBV15 and TRBJ2-2, reads DAMVIQNPRYQVTQFGKPVTLSCSQTLNHNVMYWYQQKSSQAPKLLFHYYDKDFNNEADTPDNFQSRRPNTSFCFLDIRSPGLGDTAMYLCATSTSRDRVTGELFFGEGSRLTVL.

This CDR3 reads CASSLGAVNYGYTF. The CDR3 nucleotides read TGTGCCAGCAGCTTAGGGGCAGTGAACTATGGCTACACCTTC. V gene TRBV7-9 combines with J gene TRBJ1-2; D remains ambiguous. Trimming removed 1 base from V and 2 bases from J, with 8 bases in between. The CDR3 covers 14 residues. From germline, CDR1 is SEHNR and CDR2 FQNEAQ (reference sequence).

The chain has TRBV28 and TRBJ2-5; TRBD1 matches 7 bases. Germline-derived CDR1 and CDR2 are MDHEN and SYDVKM. After removal of 5 bases from V and 4 bases from J, the junction contained 4 bases not matched to a gene. This CDR3 has 13 residues. The CDR3 reads CASSRTGTETQYF. The CDR3 DNA reads TGTGCCAGCAGTCGGACAGGAACAGAGACCCAGTACTTC.

This chain links TRBV30 with TRBJ1-1; no clear D. The germline gives CDR1 GTSNPN, CDR2 SVGIG (reference sequence). Trimming removed 0 bases from V and 3 bases from J, with 5 bases in between. The CDR3 loop spans 12 amino acids. CDR3 nucleotides: TGTGCCTGGAGTGTAATATACACTGAAGCTTTCTTT. This translates into CAWSVIYTEAFF. The variable domain in full, completed from reference TRBV30 and TRBJ1-1, reads SQTIHQWPATLVQPVGSPLSLECTVEGTSNPNLYWYRQAAGRGLQLLFYSVGIGQISSEVPQNLSASRPQDRQFILSSKKLLLSDSGFYLCAWSVIYTEAFFGQGTRLTVV.

The genes are TRBV2 and TRBJ2-2, with D possibly being TRBD1 (6 bases). Germline loops: CDR1 SNHLY, CDR2 FYNNEI. The CDR3 runs to 13 residues. V lost 8 bases to trimming and J lost 4 bases, with 11 bases between them. The CDR3, as DNA: TGTGCCAGCCAGGACAGACCCACCGGGGAGCTGTTTTTT. Amino acid sequence: CASQDRPTGELFF. The whole variable domain, remainder taken from reference TRBV2 and TRBJ2-2, is EPEVTQTPSHQVTQMGQEVILRCVPISNHLYFYWYRQILGQKVEFLVSFYNNEISEKSEIFDDQFSVERPDGSNFTLKIRSTKLEDSAMYFCASQDRPTGELFFGEGSRLTVL.

The CDR3 spells CASSSGQGASYRELFF. In DNA form, the CDR3 reads TGTGCCAGCAGCTCGGGACAGGGGGCATCATACAGGGAGCTGTTTTTT. The V call is TRBV7-3, the J call TRBJ2-2, with 12 bases aligning to TRBD1. V lost 4 bases to trimming and J lost 9 bases; unmatched junction nucleotides: 9. This CDR3 has 16 amino acids. Germline loops: CDR1 SGHTA, CDR2 FQGTGA.

V usage is TRBV11-2 and J usage is TRBJ1-5, with 8 bases aligning to TRBD1. The ends lost 3 bases at V and 3 bases at J; junction bases unmatched: 4. The CDR3 extends over 15 amino acids. Germline assignment: CDR1 SGHAT and CDR2 FQNNGV. The CDR3 DNA follows: TGTGCCAGCAGCTTTAGTCAGGGGGCCAATCAGCCCCAGCATTTT. It codes for CASSFSQGANQPQHF. Supplemented by reference TRBV11-2 and TRBJ1-5, the full variable domain reads EAGVAQSPRYKIIEKRQSVAFWCNPISGHATLYWYQQILGQGPKLLIQFQNNGVVDDSQLPKDRFSAERLKGVDSTLKIQPAKLEDSAVYLCASSFSQGANQPQHFGDGTRLSIL.

V and J are TRBV7-9 and TRBJ2-2; 14 bases are a match to TRBD2. The germline CDR1 and CDR2 sequences are SEHNR and FQNEAQ (reference sequence). CDR3 size: 18 residues. The ends lost 5 bases at V and 9 bases at J; junction bases unmatched: 14. The CDR3 is CASSPMYGTSGGGRELFF. DNA for the CDR3: TGTGCCAGCAGCCCCATGTACGGGACTAGCGGGGGCGGCAGGGAGCTGTTTTTT.

The rearrangement uses TRBV6-5 and TRBJ1-5; 8 bases match TRBD1. The CDR3 length is 16 residues. Per germline, CDR1 MNHEY and CDR2 SVGAGI. After removal of 1 base from V and 6 bases from J, the junction contained 8 bases not matched to a gene. This CDR3 is CASSYLAGGIAQPQHF. In DNA form, the CDR3 reads TGTGCCAGCAGTTACTTAGCAGGGGGCATTGCTCAGCCCCAGCATTTT.

The chain couples TRBV4-1 to TRBJ1-2; D is ambiguous. Trimming stripped 2 bases from V and 3 bases from J, with 10 bases between. The CDR3 extends over 14 amino acids. Per germline, CDR1 MGHRA and CDR2 YSYEKL. The CDR3 region has the DNA TGCGCCAGCAGCCAACCGGACGGTTACTATGGCTACACCTTC. Its translation is CASSQPDGYYGYTF.

The gene calls are TRBV5-5 and TRBJ1-6; 8 bases map to TRBD1. The germline V gene encodes CDR1 SGHKS and CDR2 YYEKEE (reference sequence). The CDR3 is 14 residues long. Germline trimming cut 8 bases from V and 7 bases from J; bases unmatched to any gene: 8. The CDR3 sequence is CASKPGQENSPLHF. In nucleotides, the CDR3 is TGTGCCAGTAAACCGGGACAGGAAAATTCACCCCTCCACTTT.

This clone was seen a single time. The chain carries TRBV10-3 and TRBJ1-5, with a weak D call TRBD1 (6 bases). Trimming pared 5 bases from V and 3 bases from J, leaving 11 bases between. In germline, CDR1 is ENHRY, CDR2 SYGVKD. CDR3 length: 14 residues. This CDR3 reads CAISKDSVNQPQHF. The CDR3 DNA reads TGTGCCATCAGTAAGGACAGCGTCAATCAGCCCCAGCATTTT.

The V and J genes are TRBV6-1 and TRBJ1-4, with no clear D. Germline CDR1 reads MNHNS; CDR2 reads SASEGT. The CDR3 totals 14 residues. Trimming took 5 bases from V and 7 from J, leaving 14 bases between them. The CDR3 sequence: CASSYRELTEKLFF. The CDR3, as DNA: TGTGCCAGCAGTTATAGGGAGCTTACTGAAAAACTGTTTTTT.

The chain recombines TRBV4-3 with TRBJ1-6, with D perhaps TRBD1 (5 bases). The CDR3 is 17 residues long. From germline, CDR1 is LGHNA and CDR2 YSLEER. V lost 1 base and J lost 7, with 17 bases in between. CDR3: CASSQAPGRSHNSPLHF. CDR3 coding DNA: TGCGCCAGCAGCCAAGCACCGGGGCGCTCCCACAATTCACCCCTCCACTTT.

The rearrangement uses TRBV5-4 and TRBJ1-1; TRBD1 aligns across 11 bases. Germline values: CDR1 SGHNT, CDR2 YYREEE (reference sequence). V was pared by 0 bases and J by 0 bases, with 4 bases of the junction left unmatched. The CDR3 loop spans 17 amino acids. CDR3 coding DNA: TGTGCCAGCAGCTTGGGGACAGGGGGCTACATGAACACTGAAGCTTTCTTT. It specifies CASSLGTGGYMNTEAFF.

V gene TRBV6-5 combines with J gene TRBJ2-1; D is possibly TRBD1 (6 bases). Trimming removed 2 bases from V and 4 bases from J, with 9 bases in between. The CDR3 loop spans 14 amino acids. CDR1 and CDR2 (germline): MNHEY, SVGAGI. The CDR3 loop is CASSYKGQYNEQFF. The DNA of the CDR3 is TGTGCCAGCAGTTACAAAGGACAGTACAATGAGCAGTTCTTC.

This rearrangement joins TRBV4-3 to TRBJ1-2; D is uncertain. With 0 bases removed from V and 7 bases from J, the gap between germline ends came to 12 bases. The germline V gene encodes CDR1 LGHNA and CDR2 YSLEER. The CDR3 has 14 amino acids. In nucleotides, the CDR3 is TGCGCCAGCAGCCAAGAAGGGAATTTGGGTGGCTACACCTTC. Translated, it gives CASSQEGNLGGYTF.

Here the CDR3 DNA reads TGTGCCAGCAGTCCGGATGCTGGACGGGTAGATAGGAACACCATATATTTT. Translated, it gives CASSPDAGRVDRNTIYF. This sequence joins TRBV27 and TRBJ1-3; D not certain. With 5 bases removed from V and 7 bases from J, the gap between germline ends came to 24 bases. The CDR3 totals 17 residues. Germline V gene lookup returns CDR1 MNHEY and CDR2 SMNVEV (reference sequence).

The chain joins TRBV6-5 to TRBJ1-2; D perhaps matches TRBD1 (5 bases). Between the trimmed V and J ends, which lost 2 bases and 6 bases, there was a span of 10 bases. Germline lookup yields CDR1 MNHEY and CDR2 SVGAGI. The CDR3 sequence is 13 residues long. CDR3 region: CASSYGARDGYTF. CDR3 DNA sequence: TGTGCCAGCAGTTACGGGGCCAGGGATGGCTACACCTTC.

The V call is TRBV7-8, the J call TRBJ2-3, with D perhaps TRBD1 (6 bases). V was shortened by 1 base and J by 6 bases, with 17 bases between the two germline ends. The CDR3 is 16 amino acids. Per the germline V gene, CDR1 is SGHVS and CDR2 is FQNEAQ. The CDR3 reads CASSLVGARTADTQYF. The CDR3 bases are TGTGCCAGCAGCTTAGTTGGGGCCAGGACAGCTGATACGCAGTATTTT.

This clone has only one observation. The CDR3 region has the DNA TGTGCCAGCAGGGCCGGGTCCAACTATGGCTACACCTTC. Its protein product is CASRAGSNYGYTF. The chain links TRBV9 to TRBJ1-2; D uncertain. Trimming took 5 bases from V and 2 from J, leaving 10 bases between them. CDR3 length equals 13 residues. Germline V CDR1 and CDR2: SGDLS, YYNGEE.

This clone was seen more than once but under ten times. The gene calls are TRBV7-4 and TRBJ1-2, with TRBD1 matching 8 bases. This CDR3 region has 22 residues. J was trimmed by 0 bases and V by 4 bases; bases with no gene match: 25. CDR1 is SGHVT and CDR2 is SQSDAQ in the germline V gene. CDR3 sequence (DNA): TGTGCCAGCAGCTCGTTTTCTGAGGAAAACCGGGACAGGCTCGGAGCTAACTATGGCTACACCTTC. As protein: CASSSFSEENRDRLGANYGYTF.

The rearrangement uses TRBV2 and TRBJ2-1; TRBD2 matches 9 bases. This CDR3 has 14 amino acids. The V segment lost 4 bases and the J segment 5 bases; nucleotides outside the gene matches: 3. Germline CDR1 reads SNHLY; CDR2 reads FYNNEI. Written as DNA, the CDR3 is TGTGCCAGCAGTGGGCTAGCGGGGAACAATGAGCAGTTCTTC. Translation: CASSGLAGNNEQFF.

The chain carries TRBV4-2 and TRBJ1-2; D is unresolved. The CDR3 has 15 residues. Germline V gene lookup returns CDR1 LGHNA and CDR2 YNFKEQ. The ends were cut back, 2 bases at V and 4 bases at J, with 14 bases in the middle. The CDR3 sequence is CASSQRTVPLYGYTF. The CDR3 DNA reads TGTGCCAGCAGCCAACGAACGGTCCCTCTCTATGGCTACACCTTC.

The chain joins TRBV4-2 to TRBJ2-7; D might be TRBD2 (6 bases). Trimming left V 3 bases short and J 2 bases short, with 17 bases between. Germline V gene sequence: CDR1 LGHNA, CDR2 YNFKEQ. This CDR3 region has 16 residues. The CDR3 spells CASSQDYSDLTYEQYF. Here the CDR3 DNA reads TGTGCCAGCAGCCAGGACTATAGCGATTTAACCTACGAGCAGTACTTC.

This chain uses TRBV2 with TRBJ1-1; no clear D. The CDR3 covers 15 residues. CDR1 is SNHLY and CDR2 is FYNNEI in the germline V gene. Trimming pared 2 bases from V and 2 bases from J, leaving 12 bases between. The CDR3 loop reads CASSESPQPNTEAFF. The CDR3 DNA is TGTGCCAGCAGTGAATCCCCCCAGCCTAACACTGAAGCTTTCTTT.

V is TRBV18 and J is TRBJ1-3, with 7 positions matching TRBD1. The CDR3 has 18 amino acids. The V segment lost 3 bases and the J segment 2 bases; nucleotides outside the gene matches: 13. Germline V gene lookup returns CDR1 KGHSH and CDR2 LQKENI. The CDR3 region has the DNA TGTGCCAGCTCACCCTCCACCGCGGACAGGCAAACTGGAAACACCATATATTTT. Protein product: CASSPSTADRQTGNTIYF.